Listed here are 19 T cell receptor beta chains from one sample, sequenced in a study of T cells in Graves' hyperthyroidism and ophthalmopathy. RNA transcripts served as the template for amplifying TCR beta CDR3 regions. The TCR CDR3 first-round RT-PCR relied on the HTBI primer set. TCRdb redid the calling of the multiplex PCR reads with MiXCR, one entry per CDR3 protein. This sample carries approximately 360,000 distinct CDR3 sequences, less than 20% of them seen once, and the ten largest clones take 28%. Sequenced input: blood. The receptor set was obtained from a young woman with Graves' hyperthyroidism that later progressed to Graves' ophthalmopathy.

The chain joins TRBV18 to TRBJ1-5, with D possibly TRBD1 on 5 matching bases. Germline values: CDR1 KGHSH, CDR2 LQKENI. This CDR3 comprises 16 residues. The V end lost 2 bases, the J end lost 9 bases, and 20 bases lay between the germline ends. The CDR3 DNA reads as TGTGCCAGCTCACCAGTGGGTTTGGGCAGGGATCGGCCCCAGCATTTT. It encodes CASSPVGLGRDRPQHF.

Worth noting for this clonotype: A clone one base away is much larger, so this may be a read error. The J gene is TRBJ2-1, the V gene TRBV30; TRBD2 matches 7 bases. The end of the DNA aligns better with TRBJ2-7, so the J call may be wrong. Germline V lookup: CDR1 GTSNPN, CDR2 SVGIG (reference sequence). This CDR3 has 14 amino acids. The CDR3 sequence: CAWSVGRTYNEQYF. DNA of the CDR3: TGTGCCTGGAGTGTCGGGAGGACCTACAATGAGCAGTACTTC.

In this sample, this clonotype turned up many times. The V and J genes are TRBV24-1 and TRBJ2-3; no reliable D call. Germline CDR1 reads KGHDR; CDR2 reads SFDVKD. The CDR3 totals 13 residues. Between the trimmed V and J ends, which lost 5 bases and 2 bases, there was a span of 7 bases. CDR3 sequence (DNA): TGTGCCACCAGTGTGGGTTACACAGATACGCAGTATTTT. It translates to CATSVGYTDTQYF.

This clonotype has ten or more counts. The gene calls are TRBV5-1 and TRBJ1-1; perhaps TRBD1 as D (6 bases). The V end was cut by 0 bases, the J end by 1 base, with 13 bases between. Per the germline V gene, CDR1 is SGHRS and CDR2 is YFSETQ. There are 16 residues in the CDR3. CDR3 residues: CASSLEGGVWNTEAFF. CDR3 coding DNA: TGCGCCAGCAGCTTGGAAGGGGGGGTGTGGAACACTGAAGCTTTCTTT.

The CDR3 reads CASSPQARDAPLHF. CDR3 nucleotides: TGTGCCAGCAGCCCCCAGGCTAGGGATGCACCCCTCCACTTT. The chain has TRBV7-2 and TRBJ1-6; no clear D gene. V dropped 5 bases and J dropped 11 bases, with 16 bases sitting between them. This CDR3 comprises 14 residues. Germline V CDR1 and CDR2: SGHTA, FQGNSA.

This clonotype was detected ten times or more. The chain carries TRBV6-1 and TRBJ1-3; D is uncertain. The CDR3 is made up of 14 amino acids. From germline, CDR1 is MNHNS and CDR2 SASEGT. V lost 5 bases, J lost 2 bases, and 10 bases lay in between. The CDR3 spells CASSYVVTGNTIYF. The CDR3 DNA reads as TGTGCCAGCAGTTATGTGGTCACTGGAAACACCATATATTTT.

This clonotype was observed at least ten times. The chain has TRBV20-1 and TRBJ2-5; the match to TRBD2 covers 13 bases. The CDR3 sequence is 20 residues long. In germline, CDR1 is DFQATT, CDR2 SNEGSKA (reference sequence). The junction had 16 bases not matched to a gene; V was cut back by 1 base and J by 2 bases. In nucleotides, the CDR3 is TGCAGTGCTAGAGTTCCCGGGACTAGCGGGGAGATCGCACGACAAGAGACCCAGTACTTC. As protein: CSARVPGTSGEIARQETQYF.

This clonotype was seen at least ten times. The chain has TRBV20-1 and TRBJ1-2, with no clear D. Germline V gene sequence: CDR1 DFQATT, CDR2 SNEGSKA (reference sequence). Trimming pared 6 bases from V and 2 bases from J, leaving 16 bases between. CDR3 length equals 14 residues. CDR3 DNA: TGCAGTGCCACCCAGGCACAGAGAAACTATGGCTACACCTTC. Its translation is CSATQAQRNYGYTF.

The CDR3 loop is CASSQGGTPYTRNEKLFF. The CDR3 coding sequence is TGCGCCAGCAGCCAAGGTGGGACGCCCTACACCCGGAATGAAAAACTGTTTTTT. This chain links TRBV4-1 with TRBJ1-4, with D perhaps TRBD1 (5 bases). CDR1 is MGHRA and CDR2 is YSYEKL in the germline V gene. The CDR3 covers 18 residues. The V end was cut by 1 base, the J end by 5 bases, with 20 bases between.

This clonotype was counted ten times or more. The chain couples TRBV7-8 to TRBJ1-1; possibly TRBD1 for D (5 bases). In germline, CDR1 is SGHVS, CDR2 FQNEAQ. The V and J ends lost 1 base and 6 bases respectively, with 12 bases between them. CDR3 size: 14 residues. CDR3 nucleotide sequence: TGTGCCAGCAGCTTAGGTGAGGGGTGGGCTGAAGCTTTCTTT. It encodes CASSLGEGWAEAFF.

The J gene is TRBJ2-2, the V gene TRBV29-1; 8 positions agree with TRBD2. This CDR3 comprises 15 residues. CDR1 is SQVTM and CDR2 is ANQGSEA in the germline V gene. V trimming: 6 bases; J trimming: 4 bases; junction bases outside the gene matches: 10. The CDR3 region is CSVPKAGEFTGELFF. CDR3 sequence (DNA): TGCAGCGTACCAAAAGCGGGGGAATTCACCGGGGAGCTGTTTTTT.

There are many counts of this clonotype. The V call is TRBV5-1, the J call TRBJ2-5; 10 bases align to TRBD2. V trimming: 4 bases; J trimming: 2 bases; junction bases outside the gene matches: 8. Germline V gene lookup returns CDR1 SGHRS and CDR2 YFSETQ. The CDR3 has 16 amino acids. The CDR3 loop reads CASSTPTSGSQETQYF. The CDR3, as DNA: TGCGCCAGCAGCACCCCGACTAGCGGGTCACAAGAGACCCAGTACTTC. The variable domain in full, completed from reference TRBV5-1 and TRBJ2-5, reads KAGVTQTPRYLIKTRGQQVTLSCSPISGHRSVSWYQQTPGQGLQFLFEYFSETQRNKGNFPGRFSGRQFSNSRSEMNVSTLELGDSALYLCASSTPTSGSQETQYFGPGTRLLVL.

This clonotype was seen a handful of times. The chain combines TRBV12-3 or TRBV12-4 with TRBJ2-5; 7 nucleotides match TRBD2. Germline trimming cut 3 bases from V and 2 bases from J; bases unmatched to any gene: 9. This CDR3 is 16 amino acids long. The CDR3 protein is CASSFTWEGLQETQYF. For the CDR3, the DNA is TGTGCCAGCAGTTTCACGTGGGAGGGCCTTCAAGAGACCCAGTACTTC.

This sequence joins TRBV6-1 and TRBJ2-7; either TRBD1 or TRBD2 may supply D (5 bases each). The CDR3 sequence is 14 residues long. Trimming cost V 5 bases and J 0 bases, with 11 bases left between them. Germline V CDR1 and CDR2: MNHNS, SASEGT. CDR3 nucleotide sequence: TGTGCCAGCAGTCTCCCCGGGACCTCCTACGAGCAGTACTTC. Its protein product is CASSLPGTSYEQYF.

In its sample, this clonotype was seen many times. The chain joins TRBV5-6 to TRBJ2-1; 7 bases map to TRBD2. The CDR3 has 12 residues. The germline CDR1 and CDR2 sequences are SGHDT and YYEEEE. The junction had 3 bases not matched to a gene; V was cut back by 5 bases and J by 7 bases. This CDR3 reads CASRIGRNEQFF. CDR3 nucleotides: TGTGCCAGCAGGATCGGGAGGAATGAGCAGTTCTTC.

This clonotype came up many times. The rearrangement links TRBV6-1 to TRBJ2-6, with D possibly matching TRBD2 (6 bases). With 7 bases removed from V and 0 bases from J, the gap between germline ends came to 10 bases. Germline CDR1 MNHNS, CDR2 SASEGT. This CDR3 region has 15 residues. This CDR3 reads CASTAGPSGANVLTF. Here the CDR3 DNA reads TGTGCCAGCACGGCGGGGCCCTCTGGGGCCAACGTCCTGACTTTC.

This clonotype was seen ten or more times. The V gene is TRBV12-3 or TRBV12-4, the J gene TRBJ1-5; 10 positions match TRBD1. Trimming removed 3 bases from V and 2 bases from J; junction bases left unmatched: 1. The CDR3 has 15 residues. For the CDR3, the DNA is TGTGCCAGCAGTTTCGGGACAGGGGGCAATCAGCCCCAGCATTTT. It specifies CASSFGTGGNQPQHF.

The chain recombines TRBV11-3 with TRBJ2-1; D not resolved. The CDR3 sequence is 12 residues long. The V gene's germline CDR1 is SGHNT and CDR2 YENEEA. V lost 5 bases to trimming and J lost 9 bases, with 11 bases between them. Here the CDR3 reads CASSDKNSEQFF. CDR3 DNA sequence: TGTGCCAGCAGCGATAAAAATAGTGAGCAGTTCTTC.

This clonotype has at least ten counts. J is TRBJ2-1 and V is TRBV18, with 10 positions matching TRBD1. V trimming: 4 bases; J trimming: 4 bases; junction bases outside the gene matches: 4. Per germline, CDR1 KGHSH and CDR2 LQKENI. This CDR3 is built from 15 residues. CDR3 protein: CASSRGTGDYNEQFF. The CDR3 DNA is TGTGCCAGCTCACGCGGGACAGGGGATTACAATGAGCAGTTCTTC.